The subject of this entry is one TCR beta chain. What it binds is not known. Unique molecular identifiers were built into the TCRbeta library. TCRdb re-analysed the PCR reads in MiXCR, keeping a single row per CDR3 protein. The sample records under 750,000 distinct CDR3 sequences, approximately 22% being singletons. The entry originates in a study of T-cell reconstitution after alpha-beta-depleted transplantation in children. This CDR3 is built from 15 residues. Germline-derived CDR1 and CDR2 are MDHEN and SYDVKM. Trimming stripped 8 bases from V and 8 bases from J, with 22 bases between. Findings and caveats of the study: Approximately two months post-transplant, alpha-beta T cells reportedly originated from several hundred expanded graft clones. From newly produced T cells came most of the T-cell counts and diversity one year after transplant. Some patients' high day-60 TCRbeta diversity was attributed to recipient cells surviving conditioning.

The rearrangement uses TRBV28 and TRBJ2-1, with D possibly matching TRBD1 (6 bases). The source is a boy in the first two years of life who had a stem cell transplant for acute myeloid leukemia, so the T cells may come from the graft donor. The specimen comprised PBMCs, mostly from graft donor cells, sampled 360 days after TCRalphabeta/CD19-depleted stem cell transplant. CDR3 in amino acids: CASDPRGSGNDEQFF. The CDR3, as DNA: TGTGCCAGCGATCCGAGGGGGTCGGGTAATGATGAGCAGTTCTTC.